A single TCR beta chain is shown here with its context. This entry belongs to a study of OX40 agonist ivuxolimab in advanced cancers. In the study overall: In this cohort, patients received ivuxolimab, an agonistic anti-OX40 (CD134) antibody. A mean age of approximately 64 years, range about 20 to 79, was recorded, and approximately 85% were male. Antecedent anti-PD-1, anti-PD-L1 or anti-CTLA-4 therapy was permissible, with under 50% having received some.

Libraries were prepared by immunoSEQ multiplex PCR; TCRdb keeps only in-frame clonotypes and omits some of them. The sample contains about 75,000 clones, 90% of which appear only once. V gave up 2 bases and J gave up 6 bases, with 7 bases separating them. The germline V gene has CDR1 LNHDA and CDR2 SQIVND (reference sequence). The CDR3 totals 13 residues. The specimen comprised CD4+ or CD8+ T cells sorted from blood, sampled in a trial of the OX40 agonist ivuxolimab. The sequence came from an adult with an advanced solid tumor such as melanoma, head and neck, liver or kidney cancer. J is TRBJ1-4 and V is TRBV19, with D tentatively TRBD1 (5 bases). CDR3 DNA: TGTGCCAGTAGTATACGGGGGGATGAAAAACTGTTTTTT. It is translated as CASSIRGDEKLFF.